Listed here are 14 T cell receptor beta chains from one sample, sequenced in a study of CXCR3-negative and CXCR3-positive naive CD8 T cells. The libraries of TRB cDNA were constructed through 5' RACE using UMI labels. TCRdb reprocessed the 5' RACE reads and reports one entry per CDR3 protein, with no DNA. The sample data list 100,000 to 150,000 distinct CDR3 sequences. The source material was naive CXCR3- CD8+ T cells from blood. The subset: CD45RO-CCR7+CD27+CD95- naive CD8+ T cells lacking CXCR3 (TNR3-). These receptors were collected from a human donor in good health. Some clones in this sample may be carry-over from other donors' samples.

This chain connects TRBV4-2 to TRBJ2-2; absent DNA, TCRdb's TRBD1 call cannot be checked. CDR1 and CDR2 from the germline V gene are LGHNA and YNFKEQ. CDR3 length: 16 amino acids. The CDR3 spells CASSQTTEQGTGELFF.

This chain joins TRBV12-3 or TRBV12-4 and TRBJ2-7. CDR3 length equals 14 residues. CDR3 region: CASSFELSYYEQYF.

The V call is TRBV7-9, the J call TRBJ2-7; TCRdb outputs TRBD1, but without DNA this stays unchecked. This CDR3 has 14 amino acids. CDR1 is SEHNR and CDR2 is FQNEAQ in the germline V gene (reference sequence). The CDR3 spells CASDKDTNPYEQYF.

This chain joins TRBV12-3 or TRBV12-4 and TRBJ2-7; with no DNA, the TCRdb D assignment of TRBD1 cannot be verified. The CDR3 runs 16 residues. CDR3 sequence reads: CASSTPTGQNSYEQYF.

The rearrangement uses TRBV6-1 and TRBJ2-7; TCRdb indicates TRBD1, and absent DNA this call remains unverified. The CDR3 runs 16 residues. From germline, CDR1 is MNHNS and CDR2 SASEGT. CDR3 loop: CASSESAETTVYEQYF.

This rearrangement joins TRBV24-1 to TRBJ2-7; TCRdb outputs TRBD1, but without DNA this stays unchecked. CDR1 and CDR2 from the germline V gene are KGHDR and SFDVKD. The CDR3 totals 14 residues. The CDR3: CATSDGQGMAEQYF.

The J gene is TRBJ2-1, the V gene TRBV5-1. Per the germline V gene, CDR1 is SGHRS and CDR2 is YFSETQ. This CDR3 spans 15 amino acids. CDR3: CASSSARDSYNEQFF.

The J gene is TRBJ2-7, the V gene TRBV7-9; the D call from TCRdb, TRBD2, cannot be confirmed without DNA. The V gene's germline CDR1 is SEHNR and CDR2 FQNEAQ (reference sequence). There are 14 residues in the CDR3. CDR3 sequence: CASSSDGLAGEQYF.

The chain combines TRBV29-1 with TRBJ2-5; the D gene TCRdb calls, TRBD1, cannot be checked with no DNA. CDR1 SQVTM and CDR2 ANQGSEA come from the germline V gene. The CDR3 spans 13 residues. The CDR3 loop is CSVGPTGGETQYF.

The CDR3 reads CASSPPFVASGYEQYF. The chain recombines TRBV18 with TRBJ2-7; lacking DNA, the TRBD2 call made by TCRdb goes unchecked. Germline CDR1 KGHSH, CDR2 LQKENI. The CDR3 loop spans 16 amino acids.

This CDR3 is CASSLVSPGTRGVGTQYF. The chain uses TRBV7-2 and TRBJ2-3; TCRdb lists TRBD2, though no DNA is available to test this call. The CDR3 consists of 18 residues. In germline, CDR1 is SGHTA, CDR2 FQGNSA.

The chain links TRBV28 to TRBJ2-3; TCRdb calls TRBD2, which cannot be checked without DNA. This CDR3 has 14 residues. The V gene's germline CDR1 is MDHEN and CDR2 SYDVKM. The CDR3 spells CASSLYREGDTQYF.

The CDR3 protein is CASSRTHPEDLPSYEQYF. The gene calls are TRBV7-9 and TRBJ2-7; TCRdb proposes TRBD2, but this gene call is untestable without DNA. The germline V gene encodes CDR1 SEHNR and CDR2 FQNEAQ (reference sequence). This CDR3 has 18 amino acids.

This chain joins TRBV2 and TRBJ2-1; the D gene TCRdb calls, TRBD2, cannot be checked with no DNA. The germline V gene has CDR1 SNHLY and CDR2 FYNNEI. CDR3 length: 17 amino acids. The CDR3 region is CASSEAVAGGPYNEQFF.